Listed here is a single T cell receptor (beta chain). CDR3 length: 18 amino acids. Per germline, CDR1 SGHVS and CDR2 FQNEAQ. After removal of 5 bases from V and 3 bases from J, the junction contained 12 bases not matched to a gene. This sample was taken from a study of cytomegalovirus exposure and HLA in healthy donors. Assay used: immunoSEQ multiplex PCR; TCRdb lists only in-frame clones, some missing. The profile shows about 160,000 clones, around four fifths of them singletons. The specimen sequenced was PBMCs. This sequence joins TRBV7-8 and TRBJ2-3, with 12 bases identical to TRBD2. The receptor was isolated from a young man in good health and CMV-seropositive. CDR3 DNA: TGTGCCAGCAGCCCAGGACTAGCGGGGAGTGAGGGGACAGATACGCAGTATTTT. Protein sequence: CASSPGLAGSEGTDTQYF.